A single sample gave rise to the 12 T cell receptor beta chains below, sequenced in a study of early T cells in non-severe SARS-CoV-2 infection (dated by TCRdb to about 2021). Library preparation was by 5' RACE. The sequencing machine was a NextSeq 500. TCRdb's own reprocessing of the public reads used fastp at Q25 and MiXCR and kept productive beta chains. Merged by CDR3 protein, the rows form single entries marked with the most common genes and DNA. This sample gives 20,000 to 25,000 distinct CDR3 sequences in total; roughly 4.5% of them show up just once. Less than 20% of the sample is taken by the ten largest. The sequencing sample was made of whole blood. The receptors derive from an adult who was a healthcare worker with PCR-confirmed SARS-CoV-2 infection or an uninfected control (not recorded which).

There are many counts of this clonotype. The J gene is TRBJ2-3, the V gene TRBV24-1; 9 bases line up with TRBD1. Unmatched junction bases numbered 8, after V lost 5 bases and J lost 6 bases. The CDR3 runs to 15 residues. Germline CDR1 and CDR2: KGHDR and SFDVKD. The CDR3 DNA reads TGTGCCACCAGTGGGGGACAGGGCGCCCGGGATACGCAGTATTTT. It is translated as CATSGGQGARDTQYF.

In this sample, this clonotype turned up a few times. The genes are TRBV10-3 and TRBJ2-5; 11 bases match TRBD2. This CDR3 comprises 16 residues. V dropped 3 bases and J dropped 1; count of bases not matched to a gene: 4. CDR1 and CDR2 (germline): ENHRY, SYGVKD. CDR3 amino acids: CAISDLTSGTQETQYF. The CDR3 bases are TGTGCCATCAGTGACTTGACTAGCGGGACCCAAGAGACCCAGTACTTC.

This clonotype was seen a few times. The gene calls are TRBV5-5 and TRBJ2-1; 10 bases are a match to TRBD1. The CDR3 is made up of 14 amino acids. The V gene end was trimmed by 5 bases and the J gene end by 7 bases; junction bases not matched to a gene: 6. Germline V gene lookup returns CDR1 SGHKS and CDR2 YYEKEE (reference sequence). For the CDR3, the DNA is TGTGCCAGCAGTAATCCGGGACAGGGGAATGAGCAGTTCTTC. This gives the protein CASSNPGQGNEQFF.

This clonotype was counted a few times. This chain uses TRBV6-5 with TRBJ2-5; D perhaps matches TRBD1 (5 bases). The length of the CDR3 is 14 residues. In germline, CDR1 is MNHEY, CDR2 SVGAGI. V was pared by 5 bases and J by 7 bases, with 17 bases between. CDR3 in DNA: TGTGCCAGCAGTCAAAGGGGCTACTCCACGACCCAGTACTTC. This gives the protein CASSQRGYSTTQYF.

V is TRBV6-5 and J is TRBJ1-3; D not certain. The germline V gene has CDR1 MNHEY and CDR2 SVGAGI. The CDR3 consists of 16 residues. V was trimmed by 4 bases and J by 4 bases, leaving 17 bases between them. The CDR3 DNA reads as TGTGCCAGCAGTTCCAACCGGTGGGGTTCAGGAAACACCATATATTTT. Translated, it gives CASSSNRWGSGNTIYF.

This clonotype was seen many times. The chain has TRBV14 and TRBJ1-4; 8 bases match TRBD1. This CDR3 spans 16 amino acids. With 1 base clipped from V and 8 bases from J, the junction kept 9 bases outside the gene matches. CDR1 is SGHDN, CDR2 FVKESK, per germline. The CDR3 loop is CASSQGLRQGIEKLFF. The CDR3 nucleotides are TGTGCCAGCAGCCAAGGCCTGAGACAGGGGATAGAAAAACTGTTTTTT.

Only a few counts were recorded for this clonotype. The V call is TRBV27, the J call TRBJ2-7; a possible D gene is TRBD1 (6 bases). From germline, CDR1 is MNHEY and CDR2 SMNVEV (reference sequence). V lost 5 bases and J lost 3, with 14 bases in between. The CDR3 is 14 residues long. CDR3 DNA: TGTGCCAGCAGTCTTGGGGGCCTTCTCTACGAGCAGTACTTC. It translates to CASSLGGLLYEQYF.

The sample holds many counts of this clonotype. This chain connects TRBV2 to TRBJ2-7; D gene ambiguous. Trimming cost V 2 bases and J 6 bases, with 11 bases left between them. The CDR3 loop spans 13 amino acids. CDR1 SNHLY and CDR2 FYNNEI come from the germline V gene. The CDR3 DNA reads as TGTGCCAGCAGTGAACCTTTTACCCTCGAGCAGTACTTC. This codes for CASSEPFTLEQYF.

This clonotype counts as medium-sized. This sequence joins TRBV9 and TRBJ2-5, with D unresolved. V was pared by 1 base and J by 2 bases, with 9 bases between. CDR1 is SGDLS, CDR2 YYNGEE, per germline. The CDR3 has 14 amino acids. In nucleotides, the CDR3 is TGTGCCAGCAGCGTATTAGAGAATCAAGAGACCCAGTACTTC. It specifies CASSVLENQETQYF.

This clonotype showed up many times. This chain uses TRBV4-3 with TRBJ2-6; D possibly uses TRBD1 or TRBD2 (5 bases each). Trimming left V 0 bases short and J 4 bases short, with 7 bases between. The length of the CDR3 is 15 residues. Germline-derived CDR1 and CDR2 are LGHNA and YSLEER. DNA for the CDR3: TGCGCCAGCAGCCAAGAAGGGGAGGGGGCCAACGTCCTGACTTTC. Translating gives CASSQEGEGANVLTF.

V usage is TRBV4-3 and J usage is TRBJ2-3; no firm D call. The CDR3 extends over 15 amino acids. Germline CDR1 reads LGHNA; CDR2 reads YSLEER. The ends were cut back, 1 base at V and 3 bases at J, with 11 bases in the middle. This CDR3 is CASSQAGLDTDTQYF. Here the CDR3 DNA reads TGCGCCAGCAGCCAAGCTGGGCTAGATACAGATACGCAGTATTTT.

In this sample, this clonotype turned up many times. The chain uses TRBV9 and TRBJ2-5, with 12 bases aligning to TRBD2. The CDR3 spans 16 residues. The V gene end was trimmed by 0 bases and the J gene end by 4 bases; junction bases not matched to a gene: 4. Per the germline V gene, CDR1 is SGDLS and CDR2 is YYNGEE. The CDR3 loop reads CASSVELAGGLETQYF. DNA of the CDR3: TGTGCCAGCAGCGTAGAACTAGCGGGGGGACTAGAGACCCAGTACTTC.